This is a list of T cell receptor beta chains from one sample in a study of vaccination and CD4 T cells after COVID-19. TCRdb processed the PCR reads anew with MiXCR; each CDR3 protein has one entry. The sample carries 15,000 to 20,000 distinct CDR3 sequences, roughly three fifths recorded once. Their specific antigens are unknown. Sequencing was done on a sample of CD4+ T cells from blood, cultured in vitro. The receptors originated from a human donor who had recovered from COVID-19. Each CDR3 is given with its conserved first and last residue. D genes are given only for firm matches. Part of the rows lack a size; the others show once, few, many or a class for expanded clones.

d_call	clone_size	v_call	j_call	cdr3_aa	cdr3_nt
TRBD1	.	TRBV28	TRBJ2-2	CASSLGQDNTGELFF	TGTGCCAGCAGTTTGGGACAGGACAACACCGGGGAGCTGTTTTTT
.	.	TRBV20-1	TRBJ1-1	CSAPSQSDMNTEAFF	TGCAGTGCCCCTTCCCAGAGCGACATGAACACTGAAGCTTTCTTT
TRBD2	few	TRBV7-2	TRBJ2-1	CASSPAGAFNEQFF	TGTGCCAGCAGCCCAGCGGGAGCGTTCAATGAGCAGTTCTTC
TRBD2	.	TRBV19	TRBJ2-7	CASSAPGLAGRGEQYF	TGTGCCAGTAGTGCCCCGGGACTAGCGGGAAGAGGGGAGCAGTACTTC
.	.	TRBV20-1	TRBJ2-7	CSARRNYEQYF	TGCAGTGCTAGGCGGAATTACGAGCAGTACTTC
.	.	TRBV5-1	TRBJ2-2	CASSLEAGGTGELFF	TGCGCCAGCAGCTTGGAGGCAGGGGGGACCGGGGAGCTGTTTTTT
TRBD2	.	TRBV12-3/TRBV12-4	TRBJ2-3	CASRLAGLGGTQYF	TGTGCCAGTAGACTAGCGGGACTGGGGGGAACGCAGTATTTT
.	.	TRBV28	TRBJ1-2	CASSLRQGGYTF	TGTGCCAGCAGTTTACGGCAGGGTGGCTACACCTTC
.	few	TRBV24-1	TRBJ2-5	CATSPRGETQYF	TGTGCCACCAGTCCGAGGGGAGAGACCCAGTACTTC
.	.	TRBV18	TRBJ2-1	CASSQGSGEQFF	TGTGCCAGCTCACAGGGGAGCGGTGAGCAGTTCTTC
.	few	TRBV10-3	TRBJ1-2	CAISESNRDFYGYTF	TGTGCCATCAGTGAGTCGAACCGGGATTTCTATGGCTACACCTTC
TRBD1	.	TRBV19	TRBJ1-5	CASSTGTASNSNQPQHF	TGTGCCAGTAGTACGGGGACAGCTAGTAATAGCAATCAGCCCCAGCATTTT
TRBD2	.	TRBV19	TRBJ2-2	CASSARGGTSGYEVGAGELFF	TGTGCCAGTAGTGCGCGAGGGGGGACTAGCGGTTACGAGGTGGGTGCCGGGGAGCTGTTTTTT
TRBD2	.	TRBV11-1	TRBJ2-7	CASSRGLAGLGEQYF	TGTGCCAGCAGCCGGGGACTAGCGGGACTTGGGGAGCAGTACTTC
TRBD2	.	TRBV28	TRBJ2-7	CASSLAGGYEQYF	TGTGCCAGCAGTTTAGCGGGAGGCTACGAGCAGTACTTC